These 3 T cell receptor beta chains were all obtained from the same sample, sequenced in a study of cytomegalovirus exposure and HLA in healthy donors. PCR was performed using 60 Vbeta and 13 Jbeta primers. TCRdb keeps only in-frame clones here, not all; method: immunoSEQ multiplex PCR. The sample includes 120,000 to 150,000 clones, approximately 70% of them seen just once. The specimen was PBMCs. These receptor sequences come from a woman in her sixties in good health and CMV-seronegative.

This chain uses TRBV6-5 with TRBJ1-2; D call uncertain. CDR1 and CDR2 (germline): MNHEY, SVGAGI. V lost 4 bases and J lost 5, with 17 bases in between. The CDR3 sequence is 15 residues long. As DNA, the CDR3 is TGTGCCAGCAGTTTTCCCGGGCCGGGAGGGTATGGCTACACCTTC. This sequence encodes CASSFPGPGGYGYTF.

CDR3 sequence: CASSPGTGAYEQYF. The CDR3 DNA reads TGCGCCAGCAGCCCCGGGACAGGGGCCTACGAGCAGTACTTC. The genes are TRBV5-1 and TRBJ2-7, with TRBD1 matching over 10 bases. Germline CDR1 reads SGHRS; CDR2 reads YFSETQ. The CDR3 extends over 14 amino acids. V dropped 4 bases and J dropped 2; count of bases not matched to a gene: 3.

The chain employs TRBV5-1 and TRBJ2-7; TRBD2 matches at 8 bases. This CDR3 comprises 13 residues. Germline-derived CDR1 and CDR2 are SGHRS and YFSETQ. Germline trimming cut 7 bases from V and 3 bases from J; bases unmatched to any gene: 6. In DNA, the CDR3 is TGCGCCAGCGGCCGGGAGGGGGTCTACGAGCAGTACTTC. Translating it yields CASGREGVYEQYF.